A single sample is the source of the 28 T cell receptor beta chains below, sequenced in a study of shared clonotypes between healthy human individuals. Measured with immunoSEQ multiplex PCR; TCRdb has only the in-frame clones, and not every one. The profile shows roughly 650,000 clones, less than 98% of them singletons. Sequencing was performed on naive CD4+ T cells sorted from blood. The subset was: CD45RA+ positively selected. The receptor source for this set is a woman under 40 in good health.

The J gene is TRBJ2-1, the V gene TRBV7-3; D is undetermined. The germline gives CDR1 SGHTA, CDR2 FQGTGA. The V end was cut by 4 bases, the J end by 3 bases, with 7 bases between. CDR3 length: 13 amino acids. CDR3: CASSSPFYNEQFF. In nucleotides, the CDR3 is TGTGCCAGCAGCTCCCCCTTCTACAATGAGCAGTTCTTC.

The gene calls are TRBV7-9 and TRBJ1-1; TRBD1 agrees at 8 bases. V shed 4 bases, J shed 7 bases, and the junction held 8 bases outside the gene matches. Germline V gene data show CDR1 as SEHNR and CDR2 as FQNEAQ (reference sequence). The CDR3 has 14 residues. The CDR3 DNA sequence: TGTGCCAGCAGCTCCCAGGCAGGGGGCGTTGAAGCTTTCTTT. Amino acids: CASSSQAGGVEAFF.

V usage is TRBV27 and J usage is TRBJ2-2, with 13 bases that match TRBD2. Losses at the gene ends were 4 bases for V and 4 bases for J; bases not matched to a gene: 9. The CDR3 length is 18 residues. Per germline, CDR1 MNHEY and CDR2 SMNVEV (reference sequence). CDR3 DNA sequence: TGTGCCAGCAGTTCCGAACTAGCGGGAGGGCCCGTCACCGGGGAGCTGTTTTTT. Protein sequence: CASSSELAGGPVTGELFF.

This sequence joins TRBV5-1 and TRBJ2-5, with 7 bases fitting TRBD2. V dropped 4 bases and J dropped 2; count of bases not matched to a gene: 8. In germline, CDR1 is SGHRS, CDR2 YFSETQ. This CDR3 has 15 amino acids. The CDR3 protein is CASSTMSGDQETQYF. In nucleotides, the CDR3 is TGCGCCAGCAGCACCATGAGCGGGGATCAAGAGACCCAGTACTTC.

This rearrangement joins TRBV30 to TRBJ2-5; D ambiguous. This CDR3 contains 13 residues. The V gene lost 0 bases and the J gene lost 3 bases, with 8 bases spanning the gap. CDR1 and CDR2 from the germline V gene are GTSNPN and SVGIG (reference sequence). CDR3 nucleotides: TGTGCCTGGAGTGTAGGTAGCAAAGAGACCCAGTACTTC. This translates into CAWSVGSKETQYF.

This chain connects TRBV7-9 to TRBJ2-5; D possibly matches TRBD1 or TRBD2 (6 bases each). Per germline, CDR1 SEHNR and CDR2 FQNEAQ (reference sequence). The CDR3 runs 16 residues. V gave up 5 bases and J gave up 4 bases, with 20 bases separating them. The CDR3 reads CASSPLFGGRGETQYF. The CDR3, as DNA: TGTGCCAGCAGCCCCCTTTTTGGGGGGCGCGGAGAGACCCAGTACTTC.

This chain links TRBV28 with TRBJ1-1; D gene ambiguous. The V and J ends lost 4 bases and 7 bases respectively, with 10 bases between them. The CDR3 contains 12 residues. Germline V gene sequence: CDR1 MDHEN, CDR2 SYDVKM. CDR3 amino acids: CASSSNRIEAFF. CDR3 in DNA: TGTGCCAGCAGTTCTAACCGGATTGAAGCTTTCTTT.

The chain employs TRBV9 and TRBJ2-1; D ambiguous. CDR3 length: 14 residues. Between the trimmed V and J ends, which lost 5 bases and 7 bases, there was a span of 16 bases. Germline-derived CDR1 and CDR2 are SGDLS and YYNGEE. DNA of the CDR3: TGTGCCAGCAGTTTGTTGACAACTGGAAATGAGCAGTTCTTC. Its protein product is CASSLLTTGNEQFF. Using reference TRBV9 and TRBJ2-1 for the parts outside the CDR3, the full variable domain is DSGVTQTPKHLITATGQRVTLRCSPRSGDLSVYWYQQSLDQGLQFLIQYYNGEERAKGNILERFSAQQFPDLHSELNLSSLELGDSALYFCASSLLTTGNEQFFGPGTRLTVL.

This chain uses TRBV7-7 with TRBJ2-3; possibly TRBD1 for D (5 bases). V lost 0 bases and J lost 5, with 9 bases in between. This CDR3 contains 14 residues. The germline gives CDR1 SSHAT, CDR2 FNYEAQ (reference sequence). The CDR3, as DNA: TGTGCCAGCAGCTTAGCAGGGGCAGGAGATACGCAGTATTTT. It yields the protein CASSLAGAGDTQYF.

The chain has TRBV6-5 and TRBJ1-6; unclear D gene. The CDR3 runs 16 residues. Germline V gene data show CDR1 as MNHEY and CDR2 as SVGAGI. Trimming cost V 2 bases and J 7 bases, with 15 bases left between them. The CDR3 DNA sequence: TGTGCCAGCAGTTACGGCGGAGGACCCTTAAATTCACCCCTCCACTTT. As protein: CASSYGGGPLNSPLHF.

The CDR3 region is CASSLAGATYNEQFF. The DNA of the CDR3 is TGTGCCAGCAGTCTAGCGGGAGCCACCTACAATGAGCAGTTCTTC. V gene TRBV7-9 combines with J gene TRBJ2-1, with 10 bases lining up with TRBD2. Losses at the gene ends were 6 bases for V and 2 bases for J; bases not matched to a gene: 4. This CDR3 comprises 15 residues. Germline assignment: CDR1 SEHNR and CDR2 FQNEAQ (reference sequence).

J is TRBJ2-7 and V is TRBV7-9; the match to TRBD2 covers 8 bases. This CDR3 contains 18 residues. CDR1 is SEHNR, CDR2 FQNEAQ, per germline (reference sequence). V shed 4 bases and J 3 bases; nucleotides not matched to a gene: 17. DNA of the CDR3: TGTGCCAGCAGCTCTAAGGCCCCGCGACTAGCGACCCGCTACGAGCAGTACTTC. Translated: CASSSKAPRLATRYEQYF. The full variable domain, its missing parts supplied by reference TRBV7-9 and TRBJ2-7, is DTGVSQNPRHKITKRGQNVTFRCDPISEHNRLYWYRQTLGQGPEFLTYFQNEAQLEKSRLLSDRFSAERPKGSFSTLEIQRTEQGDSAMYLCASSSKAPRLATRYEQYFGPGTRLTVT.

Turning to this clone: The sample holds other DNA sequences that translate to the same CDR3. V usage is TRBV2 and J usage is TRBJ2-7; tentative D call: TRBD2 (6 bases). This CDR3 has 12 residues. Trimming shortened V by 6 bases and J by 2 bases, and 8 bases separated the two germline ends. The V gene's germline CDR1 is SNHLY and CDR2 FYNNEI. Here the CDR3 DNA reads TGTGCCAGCAGGGGGGGAACCTACGAGCAGTACTTC. Translated, it gives CASRGGTYEQYF. Using reference TRBV2 and TRBJ2-7 for the parts outside the CDR3, the full variable domain is EPEVTQTPSHQVTQMGQEVILRCVPISNHLYFYWYRQILGQKVEFLVSFYNNEISEKSEIFDDQFSVERPDGSNFTLKIRSTKLEDSAMYFCASRGGTYEQYFGPGTRLTVT.

The CDR3 is CASSSPVGGTQFF. The CDR3 nucleotides are TGTGCCAGCAGTTCCCCGGTGGGGGGGACGCAGTTCTTC. V is TRBV27 and J is TRBJ2-1; the match to TRBD2 covers 7 bases. There are 13 residues in the CDR3. Germline CDR1 is MNHEY and CDR2 is SMNVEV (reference sequence). V lost 4 bases to trimming and J lost 12 bases; unmatched junction nucleotides: 9.

The V gene is TRBV10-2, the J gene TRBJ1-4; D gene ambiguous. The CDR3 is made up of 18 amino acids. From germline, CDR1 is WSHSY and CDR2 SAAADI. With 4 bases removed from V and 0 bases from J, the gap between germline ends came to 18 bases. This CDR3 is CASSGAALGIATNEKLFF. The DNA of the CDR3 is TGCGCCAGCAGTGGGGCAGCCCTAGGAATTGCAACTAATGAAAAACTGTTTTTT.

V and J are TRBV19 and TRBJ2-7; 11 bases align to TRBD1. The CDR3 is made up of 14 amino acids. The trim removed 1 base at V and 7 bases at J, leaving 3 bases unmatched. Germline CDR1 is LNHDA and CDR2 is SQIVND (reference sequence). CDR3 residues: CASSIVGTGGEQYF. CDR3 DNA: TGTGCCAGTAGTATAGTAGGGACAGGGGGAGAGCAGTACTTC.

This chain uses TRBV5-1 with TRBJ2-2, with TRBD1 as a possible D gene (6 bases). This CDR3 has 16 residues. Germline CDR1 is SGHRS and CDR2 is YFSETQ. V lost 3 bases and J lost 8, with 20 bases in between. The CDR3 DNA follows: TGCGCCAGCAGCTCCCCCTTGGACAGCCGACCGGGGGAGCTGTTTTTT. Its translation: CASSSPLDSRPGELFF.

The chain uses TRBV7-2 and TRBJ2-6; D not resolved. Trimming took 0 bases from V and 0 from J, leaving 9 bases between them. The CDR3 length is 17 residues. Per the germline V gene, CDR1 is SGHTA and CDR2 is FQGNSA. DNA for the CDR3: TGTGCCAGCAGCTTAGCAGTTTTTCTCTCTGGGGCCAACGTCCTGACTTTC. Its protein product is CASSLAVFLSGANVLTF.

This chain connects TRBV4-1 to TRBJ2-7, with 10 bases aligning to TRBD2. The J segment lost 3 bases and the V segment lost 2 bases, leaving 4 bases of the junction unmatched. CDR1 is MGHRA and CDR2 is YSYEKL in the germline V gene. The CDR3 consists of 15 residues. CDR3 amino acids: CASSQFSGRHYEQYF. In nucleotides, the CDR3 is TGCGCCAGCAGCCAATTTAGCGGGAGGCACTACGAGCAGTACTTC.

This chain connects TRBV11-2 to TRBJ2-5; D is undetermined. The J call is uncertain, as TRBJ2-7 better fits the DNA end. The germline gives CDR1 SGHAT, CDR2 FQNNGV. The CDR3 is made up of 13 amino acids. The CDR3 is CASSPRKGYEQYF. CDR3 sequence (DNA): TGTGCCAGCAGCCCCCGAAAAGGTTACGAGCAGTACTTC.

The chain carries TRBV21-1 and TRBJ2-3. TRBV21-1 is annotated as a pseudogene. This CDR3 contains 20 residues. CDR3 residues: CASSHQYRTMGPREEDTQYF. CDR3 nucleotides: TGTGCCAGCAGCCACCAGTACCGGACGATGGGGCCCCGGGAAGAAGATACGCAGTATTTT.

The chain combines TRBV19 with TRBJ2-3, with TRBD1 matching 7 bases. V lost 3 bases and J lost 4; bases outside the gene matches: 13. CDR1 is LNHDA and CDR2 is SQIVND in the germline V gene (reference sequence). The CDR3 has 17 residues. The CDR3 nucleotides are TGTGCCAGTAGTATGTACCACAGGGGTAAGATGGCAGATACGCAGTATTTT. This gives the protein CASSMYHRGKMADTQYF.

This chain uses TRBV27 with TRBJ1-1, with D perhaps TRBD1 (6 bases). From germline, CDR1 is MNHEY and CDR2 SMNVEV (reference sequence). The CDR3 sequence is 15 residues long. Trimming shortened V by 4 bases and J by 0 bases, and 12 bases separated the two germline ends. CDR3 sequence: CASSSQDRMNTEAFF. CDR3 nucleotides: TGTGCCAGCAGTTCCCAGGACAGAATGAACACTGAAGCTTTCTTT.

The rearrangement uses TRBV15 and TRBJ2-5, with D unclear. V gave up 4 bases and J gave up 1 base, with 13 bases separating them. This CDR3 is 15 amino acids long. Germline V gene sequence: CDR1 LNHNV, CDR2 YYDKDF (reference sequence). CDR3 loop: CATSTGPISQETQYF. CDR3 in DNA: TGTGCCACCAGCACCGGCCCTATTTCCCAAGAGACCCAGTACTTC.

This chain links TRBV29-1 with TRBJ2-1; 10 bases match TRBD2. The CDR3 contains 17 residues. Germline loops: CDR1 SQVTM, CDR2 ANQGSEA. J gave up 4 bases and V 8 bases, and 17 bases lay outside the gene matches. CDR3 residues: CSLSGRAVSVLYNEQFF. The DNA of the CDR3 is TGCAGCCTCAGCGGGAGGGCCGTCTCTGTACTGTACAATGAGCAGTTCTTC.

This clone was observed once. This chain joins TRBV28 and TRBJ2-7; TRBD2 agrees at 10 bases. The CDR3 runs to 15 residues. Germline CDR1 reads MDHEN; CDR2 reads SYDVKM. Germline trimming cut 8 bases from V and 9 bases from J; bases unmatched to any gene: 16. In nucleotides, the CDR3 is TGTGCCAGCGGACACCAACTAGCGGGGAAGATAGGGCAGTACTTC. It is translated as CASGHQLAGKIGQYF.

CDR3 in DNA: TGTGCCATCAGTGAGCCCGGGACAGGGGGTTACGAGCAGTACTTC. Protein: CAISEPGTGGYEQYF. The chain links TRBV10-3 to TRBJ2-7, with 11 bases lining up with TRBD1. This CDR3 is 15 amino acids long. V lost 2 bases and J lost 4; bases outside the gene matches: 4. Germline V gene data show CDR1 as ENHRY and CDR2 as SYGVKD.

The chain employs TRBV2 and TRBJ2-3; D is undetermined. Trimming shortened V by 6 bases and J by 4 bases, and 5 bases separated the two germline ends. The CDR3 sequence is 11 residues long. The V gene's germline CDR1 is SNHLY and CDR2 FYNNEI. Here the CDR3 DNA reads TGTGCCAGCAGCACATCAGATACGCAGTATTTT. Its translation: CASSTSDTQYF.